Listed below are T cell receptor beta chains from one sample, sequenced in a study of PD-L1 blockade in urothelial cancer. The data were produced by immunoSEQ multiplex PCR, yet TCRdb's version contains in-frame clones alone and is incomplete. Counted here are 50,000 to 65,000 clones, approximately 80% occurring once; the ten biggest clones make up around 3.2%. Material: PBMCs, obtained around atezolizumab (anti-PD-L1) treatment. These receptors all come from a man between 70 and 80 years old with urothelial cancer. Both conserved end residues are part of each CDR3. The order of the fields is clone size, J gene, D gene, V gene, CDR3 DNA, CDR3 protein. A D gene is named only where the DNA matches it firmly. A clone size is listed for some rows: how often the clone was seen (once, few, many), or a class if it is expanded.

. | TRBJ2-7 | TRBD2 | TRBV6-1 | TGTGCCAGCAGTGAAGAGGGTAGCGGGTGGGAGTACTTC | CASSEEGSGWEYF
few | TRBJ2-3 | TRBD1 | TRBV4-1 | TGCGCCAGCAGCCAAGGGACAGGGGGCGAAGATACGCAGTATTTT | CASSQGTGGEDTQYF
. | TRBJ2-1 | TRBD2 | TRBV15 | TGTGCCACCAGCCTAGAACGGGGGGGTGAGCAGTTCTTC | CATSLERGGEQFF
. | TRBJ2-7 | . | TRBV5-1 | TGCGCCAGCTTCTCCGGGTCGAGGAAACCCTACGAGCAGTACTTC | CASFSGSRKPYEQYF
. | TRBJ1-2 | TRBD1 | TRBV30 | TGTGCCTGGGCATCACAGGGGGTCCCTAACTATGGCTACACCTTC | CAWASQGVPNYGYTF
few | TRBJ1-1 | . | TRBV18 | TGTGCCAGCTCATCGTCGCAACAGGGCTCCGACACTGAAGCTTTCTTT | CASSSSQQGSDTEAFF
once | TRBJ2-1 | . | TRBV5-4 | TGTGCCAGCCGCATGGGGGGACAGCCCTCCTACAATGAGCAGTTCTTC | CASRMGGQPSYNEQFF
once | TRBJ2-2 | . | TRBV14 | TGTGCCAGCAGCCCCGGCGGCTACGGGGCCGGGGAGCTGTTTTTT | CASSPGGYGAGELFF
. | TRBJ2-7 | TRBD1 | TRBV11-1 | TGTGCCAGCAGCCCGGCTACCGGGACAGGACCCTACGAGCAGTACTTC | CASSPATGTGPYEQYF
. | TRBJ2-3 | . | TRBV5-1 | TGCGCCAGCAGCTTGACGGGGACAGATACGCAGTATTTT | CASSLTGTDTQYF
. | TRBJ1-1 | . | TRBV6-1 | TGTGCCAGCAGTGAGGTGGTTGAGGAGACAGTAGCTTTCTTT | CASSEVVEETVAFF
. | TRBJ2-4 | TRBD1 | TRBV5-4 | TGTGCCAGCAGCTCAGCCGGGACAGGGGAAATTCAGTACTTC | CASSSAGTGEIQYF
. | TRBJ2-3 | TRBD2 | TRBV6-6 | TGTGCCAGCAGTTACGAAGCGGGAGGCAGTCGTGCGCAGTATTTT | CASSYEAGGSRAQYF
few | TRBJ2-2 | . | TRBV11-2 | TGTGCCAGCAGCTTAGGACTAGGTGGCCGGGAGCTGTTTTTT | CASSLGLGGRELFF
. | TRBJ2-2 | . | TRBV5-4 | TGTGCCAGCAGCCTCAGGGGAAACACCGGGGAGCTGTTTTTT | CASSLRGNTGELFF
once | TRBJ2-7 | TRBD2 | TRBV6-5 | TGTGCCAGCAGTTCGACTAGCGGGAGTTCCACCTACGAGCAGTACTTC | CASSSTSGSSTYEQYF
once | TRBJ2-2 | . | TRBV5-4 | TGTGCCAGCAGCCTAGTCTCGAACACCGGGGAGCTGTTTTTT | CASSLVSNTGELFF
. | TRBJ2-3 | . | TRBV5-1 | TGCGCCAGCAGCTTCGCCCGGGGATCAGATACGCAGTATTTT | CASSFARGSDTQYF
. | TRBJ1-1 | . | TRBV10-2 | TGCGCCAGCAGTGAGTCCAGGGGAACTGAAGCTTTCTTT | CASSESRGTEAFF
. | TRBJ2-1 | TRBD2 | TRBV23-1 | TGCGCCAGCAGTCCGTCGGGAGGGGAGCAGTTCTTC | CASSPSGGEQFF
. | TRBJ2-1 | . | TRBV28 | TGTGCCAGCAGTTTCCCGGGAACAAACAATGAGCAGTTCTTC | CASSFPGTNNEQFF
. | TRBJ2-7 | . | TRBV7-2 | TGTGCCAGCAGCTTATGGGGGCAGTCCTACGAGCAGTACTTC | CASSLWGQSYEQYF
. | TRBJ2-2 | . | TRBV28 | TGTGCCAGCAGTTCACGGTCGAGCCCCGGGGAGCTGTTTTTT | CASSSRSSPGELFF
. | TRBJ2-6 | . | TRBV4-2 | TGTGCCAGCAGCCAATTAGTCAGGCCCTCTGGGGCCAACGTCCTGACTTTC | CASSQLVRPSGANVLTF
. | TRBJ1-1 | . | TRBV5-6 | TGTGCCAGCACCCCCCCTTGGGGGCGAACTGAAGCTTTCTTT | CASTPPWGRTEAFF
. | TRBJ2-7 | . | TRBV11-2 | TGTGCCAGCCTTCTGACGGGGTCTGGCGAGCAGTACTTC | CASLLTGSGEQYF
. | TRBJ1-5 | . | TRBV7-6 | TGTGCCAGCAGCTTAGCAGGGGTGGACCAGCCCCAGCATTTT | CASSLAGVDQPQHF
. | TRBJ2-2 | . | TRBV7-6 | TGTGCCAGCAGCTCCTCTGGGCCGAGGACCGGGGAGCTGTTTTTC | CASSSSGPRTGELFF
. | TRBJ2-3 | . | TRBV20-1 | TGCAGTGCTGGGGGCGCAGATACGCAGTATTTT | CSAGGADTQYF
. | TRBJ1-2 | . | TRBV7-2 | TGTGCCAGCAGCTTAGCGCTCAGTAACTATGGCTACACCTTC | CASSLALSNYGYTF
. | TRBJ1-4 | TRBD1 | TRBV28 | TGTGCCAGCAGATCAATAGACAGGGATCTTGAAAAACTGTTTTTT | CASRSIDRDLEKLFF
. | TRBJ1-4 | TRBD1 | TRBV6-5 | TGTGCCAGCAGTTACTCGACAGGGGGCAGTGAAAAACTGTTTTTT | CASSYSTGGSEKLFF
. | TRBJ2-2 | . | TRBV7-8 | TGTGCCAGCAGCTCCTCGGAGCTGTTTTTT | CASSSSELFF
. | TRBJ2-5 | TRBD2 | TRBV4-2 | TGTGCCAGCAGCCAGGGGACTAGAGGTGAGACCCAGTACTTC | CASSQGTRGETQYF
. | TRBJ2-1 | . | TRBV5-4 | TGTGCCAGCAGATCACGGTGGGGGGTAGATGAGCAGTTCTTC | CASRSRWGVDEQFF
. | TRBJ2-3 | TRBD1 | TRBV5-1 | TGCGCCAGCAGCGGACCGGGACAGGGTGCCCCCCGGGATGATACGCAGTATTTT | CASSGPGQGAPRDDTQYF
few | TRBJ2-5 | TRBD1 | TRBV6-1 | TGTGCCAGCACAACAGGGGTGGAGACCCAGTACTTC | CASTTGVETQYF
. | TRBJ2-4 | TRBD2 | TRBV15 | TGTGCCACCCAAAAGAGGAGAACTAGCGGGAGGGAACTAGCCAAAAACATTCAGTACTTC | CATQKRRTSGRELAKNIQYF
. | TRBJ1-1 | . | TRBV7-9 | TGTGCCAGCAGCTTAGTTGGGGGGTTCACTGAAGCTTTCTTT | CASSLVGGFTEAFF
. | TRBJ1-1 | . | TRBV2 | TGTGCCAGCAGGGGAGTTAAGACTCAAGAAGCTTTCTTT | CASRGVKTQEAFF
. | TRBJ1-4 | . | TRBV1 | TGCACCAGCAGCCAGAGTTACAGCACAGATAATGAAAAACTGTTTTTT | CTSSQSYSTDNEKLFF
. | TRBJ1-4 | TRBD1 | TRBV5-4 | TGTGCCAGCAGCCGACAGGGACACCAAAATGAAAAACTGTTTTTT | CASSRQGHQNEKLFF
. | TRBJ2-2 | TRBD2 | TRBV2 | TGTGCCAGCACCTTGGTACTAGCGGGACCCACCGGGGAGCTGTTTTTT | CASTLVLAGPTGELFF
. | TRBJ2-1 | TRBD2 | TRBV5-4 | TGTGCCAGCAGCTTCCCCGGGACTAGCGGGCCTGAGCAGTTCTTC | CASSFPGTSGPEQFF
. | TRBJ2-3 | TRBD2 | TRBV20-1 | TGCAGTGCTCCAGCGGGGGATACGCAGTATTTT | CSAPAGDTQYF
. | TRBJ1-1 | TRBD1 | TRBV19 | TGTGCCAGTAGTCTCCGGGACAGGGGGCGGGAAGCTTTCTTT | CASSLRDRGREAFF
. | TRBJ2-7 | TRBD2 | TRBV10-3 | TGTGCCATCAGTGATAGGTCACTAGCGGGAGGTAGCGAGCAGTACTTC | CAISDRSLAGGSEQYF
. | TRBJ2-5 | . | TRBV7-8 | TGTGCCAGCAGCTTAAGGGAGGCTGGGGAGACCCAGTACTTC | CASSLREAGETQYF
. | TRBJ1-1 | TRBD1 | TRBV2 | TGTGCCAGCAGGAGGGGGCAGGGGGACACTGAAGCTTTCTTT | CASRRGQGDTEAFF
. | TRBJ2-1 | . | TRBV10-2 | TGCGCCAGCAGTGAGTCGAGAGGGGAGCAGTTCTTC | CASSESRGEQFF
. | TRBJ1-1 | . | TRBV10-3 | TGTGCCATCAGTGAGTCCGGTTGGGGGGGCGGAACTGAAGCTTTCTTT | CAISESGWGGGTEAFF
. | TRBJ2-2 | . | TRBV5-4 | TGTGCCAGCAGCCTCACTCCGGGAACCGGGGAGCTGTTTTTT | CASSLTPGTGELFF
. | TRBJ1-1 | . | TRBV5-4 | TGTGCCAGCAGCTTGGGCAGGGAGAACACTGAAGCTTTCTTT | CASSLGRENTEAFF
. | TRBJ2-7 | TRBD2 | TRBV19 | TGTGCCAGTAGTACTAGCGGGAGTGGCTACGAGCAGTACTTC | CASSTSGSGYEQYF